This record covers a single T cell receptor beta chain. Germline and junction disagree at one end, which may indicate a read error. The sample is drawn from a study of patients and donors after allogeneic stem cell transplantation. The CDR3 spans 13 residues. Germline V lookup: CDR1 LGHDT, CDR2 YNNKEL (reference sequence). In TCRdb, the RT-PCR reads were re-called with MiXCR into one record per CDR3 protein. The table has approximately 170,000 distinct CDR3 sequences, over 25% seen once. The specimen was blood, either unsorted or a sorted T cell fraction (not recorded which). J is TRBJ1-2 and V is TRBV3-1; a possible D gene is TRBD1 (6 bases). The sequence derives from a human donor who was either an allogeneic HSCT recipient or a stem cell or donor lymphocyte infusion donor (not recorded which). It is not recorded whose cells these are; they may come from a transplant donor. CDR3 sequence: CASNQGGSYGYTF. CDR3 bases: TGTGCCAGCAACCAAGGGGGTTCCTATGGCTACACCTTC.